These 26 T cell receptor beta chains share one sample of origin, sequenced in a study of cytomegalovirus exposure and HLA in healthy donors (TCRdb year 2017). The library came from the immunoSEQ multiplex PCR assay. For the multiplex PCR, a mixture combining 60 forward primers for TCR Vbeta segments and 13 reverse primers for TCR Jbeta segments was used. As stored in TCRdb, this immuneACCESS dataset retains in-frame rearrangements with V and J assigned. A fraction of the clones does not appear; measured against another copy, unresolved V genes explain less than half of the discrepancy, and the remainder lacks a known reason. This sample holds about 170,000 clones; approximately 84% were observed only once. The top ten clonotypes cover around 2.1% of the sample. Sequencing used PBMCs. These receptors were obtained from a young man in good health and CMV-seropositive.

In this sample, this clone turned up once. The V call is TRBV7-2, the J call TRBJ2-7; the match to TRBD1 covers 9 bases. This CDR3 spans 15 amino acids. The V gene end was trimmed by 1 base and the J gene end by 2 bases; junction bases not matched to a gene: 3. Germline CDR1 SGHTA, CDR2 FQGNSA. CDR3 nucleotides: TGTGCCAGCAGCTTAGAGGGACAGGGCCCCTACGAGCAGTACTTC. This sequence encodes CASSLEGQGPYEQYF.

The J gene is TRBJ1-5, the V gene TRBV5-8, with D tentatively TRBD1 (6 bases). V lost 4 bases and J lost 6, with 17 bases in between. This CDR3 comprises 15 residues. Germline CDR1 reads SGHTS; CDR2 reads YDEGEE. The CDR3 protein is CASSEDRTQAQPQHF. Here the CDR3 DNA reads TGTGCCAGCAGCGAGGACAGAACGCAAGCTCAGCCCCAGCATTTT.

V gene TRBV19 combines with J gene TRBJ2-7; possible D gene TRBD1, 6 bases. The CDR3 is made up of 14 amino acids. Germline CDR1 and CDR2: LNHDA and SQIVND (reference sequence). The V end was cut by 6 bases, the J end by 2 bases, with 14 bases between. CDR3 residues: CASRGRGVPYEQYF. CDR3 DNA: TGTGCCAGTAGGGGCAGGGGTGTTCCCTACGAGCAGTACTTC.

The CDR3 DNA follows: TGTGCCAGCAGCCTGCTTAGCGGGGGGGCGAATGAGCAGTTCTTC. It encodes CASSLLSGGANEQFF. This sequence joins TRBV5-4 and TRBJ2-1, with 11 bases that match TRBD2. The CDR3 extends over 15 amino acids. CDR1 is SGHNT and CDR2 is YYREEE in the germline V gene (reference sequence). V lost 4 bases to trimming and J lost 7 bases; unmatched junction nucleotides: 7.

V and J are TRBV27 and TRBJ1-2; D might be TRBD1 (6 bases). Germline CDR1 MNHEY, CDR2 SMNVEV (reference sequence). The CDR3 loop spans 15 amino acids. The V and J ends lost 0 bases and 6 bases respectively, with 14 bases between them. The CDR3 protein is CASSLSHRDPNGYTF. As DNA, the CDR3 is TGTGCCAGCAGTTTATCTCACAGGGATCCCAATGGCTACACCTTC.

The chain has TRBV14 and TRBJ2-3; 7 bases agree with TRBD1. V lost 3 bases and J lost 5; bases outside the gene matches: 2. Germline lookup yields CDR1 SGHDN and CDR2 FVKESK. The CDR3 is made up of 13 amino acids. The CDR3 protein is CASSQNRGDTQYF. CDR3 nucleotide sequence: TGTGCCAGCAGCCAGAACAGGGGAGATACGCAGTATTTT.

The chain couples TRBV5-1 to TRBJ2-7, with 7 bases that match TRBD2. The V and J ends lost 3 bases and 4 bases, in that order; junction bases with no gene match: 7. The germline V gene encodes CDR1 SGHRS and CDR2 YFSETQ. The CDR3 runs to 14 residues. CDR3 sequence: CASSSRLAAYEQYF. CDR3 DNA sequence: TGCGCCAGCAGCTCCCGACTAGCTGCGTACGAGCAGTACTTC.

The gene calls are TRBV5-6 and TRBJ1-2, with no clear D. Germline assignment: CDR1 SGHDT and CDR2 YYEEEE. Trimming took 2 bases from V and 1 from J, leaving 12 bases between them. The CDR3 loop spans 15 amino acids. Here the CDR3 reads CASSLNYGLNYGYTF. CDR3 nucleotide sequence: TGTGCCAGCAGCTTAAACTACGGACTTAACTATGGCTACACCTTC. Variable domain in full (rest from reference TRBV5-6 and TRBJ1-2): DAGVTQSPTHLIKTRGQQVTLRCSPKSGHDTVSWYQQALGQGPQFIFQYYEEEERQRGNFPDRFSGHQFPNYSSELNVNALLLGDSALYLCASSLNYGLNYGYTFGSGTRLTVV.

This clone was counted once. The rearrangement joins TRBV7-9 to TRBJ1-1; maybe TRBD1 (5 bases). V lost 5 bases, J lost 4 bases, and 14 bases lay in between. The CDR3 contains 14 residues. Germline V gene sequence: CDR1 SEHNR, CDR2 FQNEAQ (reference sequence). The CDR3 protein is CASSVQGVGTEAFF. For the CDR3, the DNA is TGTGCCAGCAGCGTGCAGGGCGTCGGCACTGAAGCTTTCTTT.

This chain joins TRBV6-1 and TRBJ2-3; 7 nucleotides match TRBD1. The CDR3 is 15 residues long. Trimming at V came to 4 bases and at J to 3 bases, leaving 7 bases not matched to a gene. Germline V gene data show CDR1 as MNHNS and CDR2 as SASEGT. CDR3 sequence reads: CASSGPGQRTDTQYF. CDR3 nucleotide sequence: TGTGCCAGCAGTGGACCGGGACAGAGAACAGATACGCAGTATTTT.

This CDR3 reads CASSNGDSPNSPLHF. DNA of the CDR3: TGTGCCAGTAGTAATGGGGACAGCCCCAATTCACCCCTCCACTTT. The V and J genes are TRBV19 and TRBJ1-6; TRBD1 aligns across 7 bases. The CDR3 extends over 15 amino acids. Germline-derived CDR1 and CDR2 are LNHDA and SQIVND (reference sequence). Unmatched junction bases numbered 7, after V lost 4 bases and J lost 7 bases.

The V call is TRBV4-3, the J call TRBJ2-5, with 10 bases matching TRBD2. This CDR3 has 17 amino acids. Germline V lookup: CDR1 LGHNA, CDR2 YSLEER. J lost 1 base, V lost 5 bases, and 10 bases had no gene match. The CDR3 sequence: CASSDGGASGGQETQYF. For the CDR3, the DNA is TGCGCCAGCAGCGACGGGGGGGCTAGCGGGGGCCAAGAGACCCAGTACTTC.

CDR3 nucleotides: TGTGCCAGCAGCTTGCTTGGGGGACAGTATTCCTACAATGAGCAGTTCTTC. It encodes CASSLLGGQYSYNEQFF. V is TRBV7-9 and J is TRBJ2-1; 7 bases align to TRBD1. Trimming took 3 bases from V and 1 from J; bases not matched to a gene: 9. The CDR3 is made up of 17 amino acids. CDR1 is SEHNR and CDR2 is FQNEAQ in the germline V gene (reference sequence).

The chain joins TRBV4-1 to TRBJ2-5, with 8 positions matching TRBD2. V shed 4 bases, J shed 3 bases, and the junction held 7 bases outside the gene matches. Germline V CDR1 and CDR2: MGHRA, YSYEKL. There are 15 residues in the CDR3. The CDR3 DNA reads as TGCGCCAGCAGCCGAACTAGCGGTATAGAAGAGACCCAGTACTTC. It specifies CASSRTSGIEETQYF.

The J gene is TRBJ2-7, the V gene TRBV18; D gene unclear. The CDR3 is made up of 15 amino acids. CDR1 is KGHSH, CDR2 LQKENI, per germline. With 5 bases removed from V and 0 bases from J, the gap between germline ends came to 14 bases. CDR3 protein: CASSFGERSSYEQYF. CDR3 DNA: TGTGCCAGCTCATTTGGAGAGCGCAGCTCCTACGAGCAGTACTTC.

The rearrangement joins TRBV21-1 to TRBJ1-6. TRBV21-1 is a recognized pseudogene. The CDR3 extends over 13 amino acids. The CDR3 spells CASSSRVNSPLHF. CDR3 DNA sequence: TGTGCCAGCAGCAGCCGGGTTAATTCACCCCTCCACTTT.

A single count supports this clone. This chain uses TRBV2 with TRBJ1-1; the D gene is possibly TRBD1 (6 bases). CDR1 is SNHLY, CDR2 FYNNEI, per germline. Deletions cut 6 bases from V and 1 base from J, with 9 bases between. The CDR3 is made up of 13 amino acids. This chain's CDR3 is CASRRTENTEAFF. In DNA, the CDR3 is TGTGCCAGCAGAAGGACAGAGAACACTGAAGCTTTCTTT.

V and J are TRBV9 and TRBJ1-3; the match to TRBD1 covers 8 bases. This CDR3 is 15 amino acids long. V lost 4 bases, J lost 4 bases, and 7 bases stayed unmatched. The V gene's germline CDR1 is SGDLS and CDR2 YYNGEE. The chain's CDR3 is CASSQDRVNGNTIYF. The CDR3 nucleotides are TGTGCCAGCAGCCAGGACAGGGTAAACGGAAACACCATATATTTT.

This chain links TRBV6-1 with TRBJ2-3; D uncertain. V lost 1 base and J lost 3, with 11 bases in between. The CDR3 runs to 15 residues. Germline V gene data show CDR1 as MNHNS and CDR2 as SASEGT. CDR3 protein: CASSEVPSNTDTQYF. The CDR3 DNA sequence: TGTGCCAGCAGTGAAGTCCCTAGTAATACAGATACGCAGTATTTT.

This rearrangement joins TRBV19 to TRBJ2-2; the match to TRBD2 covers 11 bases. Germline loops: CDR1 LNHDA, CDR2 SQIVND (reference sequence). This CDR3 is 16 amino acids long. J lost 1 base, V lost 7 bases, and 5 bases had no gene match. The CDR3 nucleotides read TGTGCCAGTAAGAGGCTAGCGGGGGGGAACACCGGGGAGCTGTTTTTT. Its translation: CASKRLAGGNTGELFF.

The chain couples TRBV29-1 to TRBJ2-6, with TRBD2 identical over 11 bases. From germline, CDR1 is SQVTM and CDR2 ANQGSEA. This CDR3 region has 16 residues. V shed 6 bases and J 1 base; nucleotides not matched to a gene: 5. The CDR3 DNA follows: TGCAGCGTCTTTAGCGGGGGGGTTTCTGGGGCCAACGTCCTGACTTTC. It yields the protein CSVFSGGVSGANVLTF.

The rearrangement uses TRBV4-3 and TRBJ2-2; 8 nucleotides line up with TRBD2. CDR3 size: 16 residues. The V gene's germline CDR1 is LGHNA and CDR2 YSLEER. V lost 3 bases and J lost 6; bases outside the gene matches: 9. CDR3 in DNA: TGCGCCAGCAGCCACGGGAGGGACACCTTTCCCGGGGAGCTGTTTTTT. Protein product: CASSHGRDTFPGELFF.

The V and J genes are TRBV6-1 and TRBJ2-5; 11 nucleotides align to TRBD2. The V gene end was trimmed by 2 bases and the J gene end by 5 bases; junction bases not matched to a gene: 13. This CDR3 is 18 amino acids long. CDR1 is MNHNS and CDR2 is SASEGT in the germline V gene. The CDR3 region has the DNA TGTGCCAGCAGTGAAAATAGACTAGCGGGGCCTGTTGGGGAGACCCAGTACTTC. Translated, it gives CASSENRLAGPVGETQYF.

The chain couples TRBV9 to TRBJ1-3; D perhaps matches TRBD1 (5 bases). Trimming took 3 bases from V and 0 from J, leaving 13 bases between them. CDR3 length: 16 residues. The germline gives CDR1 SGDLS, CDR2 YYNGEE. As DNA, the CDR3 is TGTGCCAGCAGCGCGTTACAGGAAGTCTCTGGAAACACCATATATTTT. Translated: CASSALQEVSGNTIYF.

This rearrangement joins TRBV6-5 to TRBJ2-1; 7 bases match TRBD1. Germline CDR1 is MNHEY and CDR2 is SVGAGI. The CDR3 contains 15 residues. V dropped 4 bases and J dropped 2; count of bases not matched to a gene: 5. The CDR3 loop reads CASSSTQGAYNEQFF. In nucleotides, the CDR3 is TGTGCCAGCAGTTCCACCCAGGGGGCCTACAATGAGCAGTTCTTC.

The V gene is TRBV25-1, the J gene TRBJ2-5; D is perhaps TRBD1 (5 bases). Deletions cut 7 bases from V and 2 bases from J, with 8 bases between. This CDR3 comprises 12 residues. The germline V gene has CDR1 MGHDK and CDR2 SYGVNS. The CDR3 DNA reads as TGTGCCAGCACCTCAGGGCAAGAGACCCAGTACTTC. It codes for CASTSGQETQYF.